The 2 T cell receptor beta chains given below trace back to one sample, sequenced in a study of blood T cell dynamics during melanoma immunotherapy. Time point specified: week 3, after first cycle of checkpoint inhibitor. Generated by immunoSEQ multiplex PCR, the TCRdb table keeps only in-frame clones and is missing some. The sample carries fewer than 20,000 clones, approximately 94% recorded once. The starting material was effector memory CD8+ T cells from blood, obtained from a patient treated with checkpoint blockade. The receptors here all came from a human donor with melanoma.

This chain joins TRBV27 and TRBJ2-1, with 7 positions matching TRBD2. Germline CDR1 is MNHEY and CDR2 is SMNVEV (reference sequence). This CDR3 spans 15 amino acids. The V segment lost 6 bases and the J segment 0 bases; nucleotides outside the gene matches: 5. CDR3 DNA sequence: TGTGCCAGCAGGGCAGCGGGAAGCTCCTACAATGAGCAGTTCTTC. Encoded protein: CASRAAGSSYNEQFF.

The chain recombines TRBV9 with TRBJ2-4; TRBD1 matches at 12 bases. The CDR3 sequence is 19 residues long. Germline CDR1 reads SGDLS; CDR2 reads YYNGEE. The ends lost 4 bases at V and 8 bases at J; junction bases unmatched: 19. The CDR3 DNA reads as TGTGCCAGCAGCAAAACCTGGGTGGCGGGACAGGGGGCAGGGGACATTCAGTACTTC. Its protein product is CASSKTWVAGQGAGDIQYF.